These 17 T cell receptor beta chains were all obtained from the same sample, sequenced in a study of graft-versus-host responses after intestinal transplantation. Some clones are missing from TCRdb's copy, which holds only in-frame ones; the method was immunoSEQ multiplex PCR. The data contain tens of thousands of clones, around nine tenths of them singletons. These receptors have no known antigen. The sample was unstimulated CD8+ T cells sorted from spleen or lymph node cells, taken before intestinal transplant. Receptors were obtained from a human donor who received an intestinal transplant.

This chain links TRBV5-1 with TRBJ2-7; 7 bases line up with TRBD1. This CDR3 has 14 residues. The V and J ends lost 0 bases and 1 base, in that order; junction bases with no gene match: 1. The V gene's germline CDR1 is SGHRS and CDR2 YFSETQ. CDR3: CASSLVGQSYEQYF. CDR3 DNA sequence: TGCGCCAGCAGCTTGGTGGGACAGTCCTACGAGCAGTACTTC.

The V call is TRBV9, the J call TRBJ1-5; TRBD1 might be the D (5 bases). Trimming cost V 0 bases and J 1 base, with 5 bases left between them. The CDR3 consists of 14 residues. From germline, CDR1 is SGDLS and CDR2 YYNGEE. CDR3 residues: CASSVGQSNQPQHF. DNA of the CDR3: TGTGCCAGCAGCGTAGGACAGAGCAATCAGCCCCAGCATTTT.

This clone came up once. The chain couples TRBV11-3 to TRBJ2-3; 12 bases fit TRBD2. The CDR3 contains 16 residues. Looked up from germline, CDR1 is SGHNT and CDR2 is YENEEA. V lost 5 bases and J lost 5; bases outside the gene matches: 8. Here the CDR3 reads CASSTRTSGVVDTQYF. CDR3 nucleotide sequence: TGTGCCAGCAGCACCAGGACTAGCGGGGTTGTAGATACGCAGTATTTT.

V is TRBV6-4 and J is TRBJ2-1, with 7 bases that match TRBD1. Looked up from germline, CDR1 is MRHNA and CDR2 is SNTAGT. The CDR3 consists of 17 residues. J lost 0 bases, V lost 2 bases, and 7 bases had no gene match. CDR3 region: CASSDPQGCSSYNEQFF. CDR3 nucleotide sequence: TGTGCCAGCAGTGACCCACAGGGGTGTAGCTCCTACAATGAGCAGTTCTTC.

The V gene is TRBV20-1, the J gene TRBJ2-5, with D unclear. V gave up 2 bases and J gave up 5 bases, with 3 bases separating them. CDR1 and CDR2 (germline): DFQATT, SNEGSKA (reference sequence). The CDR3 covers 10 residues. The CDR3 DNA reads as TGCAGTGCTAGACGGGAGACCCAGTACTTC. Encoded protein: CSARRETQYF.

This sequence joins TRBV6-1 and TRBJ2-7; TRBD2 matches 11 bases. CDR3 length equals 14 residues. The trim removed 10 bases at V and 4 bases at J, leaving 9 bases unmatched. The V gene's germline CDR1 is MNHNS and CDR2 SASEGT. The CDR3: CATTGLAGDYEQYF. CDR3 coding DNA: TGTGCCACCACTGGACTAGCGGGTGATTACGAGCAGTACTTC.

The chain combines TRBV5-6 with TRBJ2-7; no clear D gene. The CDR3 is made up of 11 amino acids. CDR1 SGHDT and CDR2 YYEEEE come from the germline V gene. The V end was cut by 4 bases, the J end by 4 bases, with 6 bases between. The CDR3 sequence is CASSTIYEQYF. In DNA, the CDR3 is TGTGCCAGCAGCACCATATACGAGCAGTACTTC.

The count of this clone is one. The chain joins TRBV27 to TRBJ2-5; TRBD2 matches 8 bases. The germline V gene has CDR1 MNHEY and CDR2 SMNVEV (reference sequence). This CDR3 region has 16 residues. V lost 2 bases to trimming and J lost 5 bases; unmatched junction nucleotides: 10. The CDR3 is CASSLTSGPIGETQYF. CDR3 nucleotides: TGTGCCAGCAGTTTAACTAGCGGACCTATTGGGGAGACCCAGTACTTC.

V gene TRBV11-2 combines with J gene TRBJ2-7, with TRBD1 as a possible D gene (6 bases). The CDR3 extends over 13 amino acids. The V end lost 8 bases, the J end lost 0 bases, and 11 bases lay between the germline ends. Germline CDR1 and CDR2: SGHAT and FQNNGV. This chain's CDR3 is CASRPGASYEQYF. CDR3 DNA: TGTGCCAGCCGACCAGGGGCCTCCTACGAGCAGTACTTC.

The rearrangement joins TRBV27 to TRBJ2-1; 7 bases fit TRBD2. This CDR3 is built from 14 residues. The germline V gene has CDR1 MNHEY and CDR2 SMNVEV (reference sequence). V shed 2 bases, J shed 8 bases, and the junction held 6 bases outside the gene matches. Written as DNA, the CDR3 is TGTGCCAGCAGTTTAGCGGGAGTCGTAGATGAGCAGTTCTTC. This codes for CASSLAGVVDEQFF.

This rearrangement joins TRBV5-1 to TRBJ2-2; D assignment may be TRBD1 or TRBD2 (6 bases each). Germline CDR1 is SGHRS and CDR2 is YFSETQ. The CDR3 contains 14 residues. Trimming left V 0 bases short and J 7 bases short, with 10 bases between. CDR3 nucleotide sequence: TGCGCCAGCAGCTTGGCCGGGGGCAGCGGGGAGCTGTTTTTT. Amino acid sequence: CASSLAGGSGELFF.

The genes are TRBV4-2 and TRBJ2-1; maybe TRBD2 (5 bases). Germline CDR1 LGHNA, CDR2 YNFKEQ. Trimming removed 1 base at V and 0 bases at J, with 7 bases between. The CDR3 totals 15 residues. The CDR3 protein is CASSQGLSSYNEQFF. CDR3 DNA sequence: TGTGCCAGCAGCCAAGGACTAAGCTCCTACAATGAGCAGTTCTTC.

DNA for the CDR3: TGTGCCACCGAGGAAGAGACCCAGTACTTC. The encoded protein is CATEEETQYF. This chain links TRBV6-1 with TRBJ2-5; D gene unclear. V was shortened by 10 bases and J by 3 bases, with 6 bases between the two germline ends. Germline V gene sequence: CDR1 MNHNS, CDR2 SASEGT. The CDR3 extends over 10 amino acids.

The V call is TRBV7-9, the J call TRBJ2-6; no reliable D call. V dropped 3 bases and J dropped 4 bases, with 10 bases sitting between them. This CDR3 spans 15 amino acids. CDR1 and CDR2 from the germline V gene are SEHNR and FQNEAQ (reference sequence). CDR3 nucleotides: TGTGCCAGCAGCTTGATTGGTGCCGGGGCCAACGTCCTGACTTTC. Translation: CASSLIGAGANVLTF. The full variable domain, in which reference TRBV7-9 and TRBJ2-6 provide the parts outside the CDR3, is DTGVSQNPRHKITKRGQNVTFRCDPISEHNRLYWYRQTLGQGPEFLTYFQNEAQLEKSRLLSDRFSAERPKGSFSTLEIQRTEQGDSAMYLCASSLIGAGANVLTFGAGSRLTVL.

This clone occurred once. This chain joins TRBV6-5 and TRBJ1-1; D gene unclear. The germline CDR1 and CDR2 sequences are MNHEY and SVGAGI. The CDR3 consists of 13 residues. With 10 bases removed from V and 9 bases from J, the gap between germline ends came to 21 bases. This CDR3 is CATLDSTLPKAFF. CDR3 DNA sequence: TGTGCCACCCTGGACTCGACCCTCCCGAAAGCTTTCTTT.

This chain joins TRBV29-1 and TRBJ2-1; 7 bases map to TRBD2. The CDR3 is made up of 18 amino acids. The germline V gene has CDR1 SQVTM and CDR2 ANQGSEA. V gave up 3 bases and J gave up 6 bases; unmatched junction bases: 20. The CDR3 DNA reads as TGCAGCGTTGACGGCCACCCCAGCAGCGGGGCGCTTATCAATGAGCAGTTCTTC. Its translation: CSVDGHPSSGALINEQFF.

The V call is TRBV10-3, the J call TRBJ2-2; unclear D gene. Per the germline V gene, CDR1 is ENHRY and CDR2 is SYGVKD. This CDR3 is 18 amino acids long. V was clipped by 1 base and J by 1 base, with 16 bases between them. The CDR3 region is CAISELLEQMENTGELFF. DNA of the CDR3: TGTGCCATCAGTGAGTTGCTCGAACAGATGGAGAACACCGGGGAGCTGTTTTTT.